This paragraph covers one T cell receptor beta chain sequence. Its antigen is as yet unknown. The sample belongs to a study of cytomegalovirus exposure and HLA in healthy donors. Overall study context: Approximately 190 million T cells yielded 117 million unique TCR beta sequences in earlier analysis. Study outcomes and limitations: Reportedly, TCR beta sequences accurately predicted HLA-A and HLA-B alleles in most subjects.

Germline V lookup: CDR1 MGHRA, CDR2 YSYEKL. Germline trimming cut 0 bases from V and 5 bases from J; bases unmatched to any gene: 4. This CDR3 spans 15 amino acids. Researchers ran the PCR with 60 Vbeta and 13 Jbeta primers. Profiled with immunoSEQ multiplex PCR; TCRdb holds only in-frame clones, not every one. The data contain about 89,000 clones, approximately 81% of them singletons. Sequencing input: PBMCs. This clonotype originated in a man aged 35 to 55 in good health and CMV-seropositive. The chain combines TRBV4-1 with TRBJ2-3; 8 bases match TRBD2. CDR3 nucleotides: TGCGCCAGCAGCCAAGATTTCGGGGGGGAAGATACGCAGTATTTT. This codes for CASSQDFGGEDTQYF.